The rows below give T cell receptor beta chains drawn from one sample of a study of vaccination effects on CD4 cells after COVID-19. Their antigens are not known. The protocol was immunoSEQ multiplex PCR, while the TCRdb copy is restricted to in-frame clones and leaves out a portion. This repertoire shows nearly 30,000 clones, about 73% found once; its top ten account for about a sixth. The material was CD4+ T cells from PBMCs cultured with HCoV-OC43 spike peptides, obtained after COVID-19 vaccination. The source is a human donor who received a COVID-19 vaccine. Each CDR3 is given with its conserved first and last residue. The D gene is left open where the match is weak. For some rows the clone size is stated as once, few or many, or as a class when expanded; others skip it.

j_call: TRBJ1-4
v_call: TRBV5-4
clone_size: -
d_call: -
cdr3_nt: TGTGCCAGCAGTAATTCGGGGGGAAATGAAAAACTGTTTTTT
cdr3_aa: CASSNSGGNEKLFF

j_call: TRBJ1-3
v_call: TRBV14
clone_size: few
d_call: -
cdr3_nt: TGTGCCAGCAGCCAAACATACACTGGAAACACCATATATTTT
cdr3_aa: CASSQTYTGNTIYF

j_call: TRBJ2-2
v_call: TRBV9
clone_size: -
d_call: TRBD2
cdr3_nt: TGTGCCAGCAGCGTAGCTTGGACTAGCGGGGGGACGGACACCGGGGAGCTGTTTTTT
cdr3_aa: CASSVAWTSGGTDTGELFF

j_call: TRBJ2-4
v_call: TRBV3-1/TRBV3-2
clone_size: -
d_call: TRBD2
cdr3_nt: TGTGCCAGCAGCCAACGGACTAGTAATTCCAAAAACATTCAGTACTTC
cdr3_aa: CASSQRTSNSKNIQYF

j_call: TRBJ2-5
v_call: TRBV28
clone_size: -
d_call: -
cdr3_nt: TGTGCCAGCACCACCGACAGTGAGACCCAGTACTTC
cdr3_aa: CASTTDSETQYF

j_call: TRBJ2-5
v_call: TRBV30
clone_size: -
d_call: -
cdr3_nt: TGTGCCTGGAGTTCCCTAAGCGCCCTGCAGACCCAGTACTTC
cdr3_aa: CAWSSLSALQTQYF

j_call: TRBJ1-1
v_call: TRBV18
clone_size: few
d_call: -
cdr3_nt: TGTGCCAGCTCCCCCGACAGTAACACTGAAGCTTTCTTT
cdr3_aa: CASSPDSNTEAFF

j_call: TRBJ2-1
v_call: TRBV5-1
clone_size: -
d_call: TRBD1
cdr3_nt: TGCGCCAGCAGTCCCCGACAGGGGTTCTACAATGAGCAGTTCTTC
cdr3_aa: CASSPRQGFYNEQFF

j_call: TRBJ2-7
v_call: TRBV6-5
clone_size: -
d_call: -
cdr3_nt: TGTGCCAGCAGAAAGTTAGCGGTTAGCTCCTACGAGCAGTACTTC
cdr3_aa: CASRKLAVSSYEQYF

j_call: TRBJ1-6
v_call: TRBV2
clone_size: few
d_call: -
cdr3_nt: TGTGCCAGCAGAGGGTCCTATAATTCACCCCTCCACTTT
cdr3_aa: CASRGSYNSPLHF

j_call: TRBJ1-6
v_call: TRBV20-1
clone_size: -
d_call: TRBD1
cdr3_nt: TGCAGTGCTAGTGGAGGAGGAGGGGGCGATTCACCCCTCCACTTT
cdr3_aa: CSASGGGGGDSPLHF

j_call: TRBJ1-5
v_call: TRBV11-2
clone_size: -
d_call: -
cdr3_nt: TGTGCCAGCAGCTTAGTTTCCGCAGCGATAAGCAATCAGCCCCAGCATTTT
cdr3_aa: CASSLVSAAISNQPQHF

j_call: TRBJ2-5
v_call: TRBV10-3
clone_size: -
d_call: TRBD2
cdr3_nt: TGTGCCATCAGTGAGTCGGGCAGGGAGGGAGAGACCCAGTACTTC
cdr3_aa: CAISESGREGETQYF

j_call: TRBJ1-2
v_call: TRBV19
clone_size: -
d_call: -
cdr3_nt: TGTGCCAGTAGACCCCCCGACGGAAACTATGGCTACACCTTC
cdr3_aa: CASRPPDGNYGYTF

j_call: TRBJ2-7
v_call: TRBV5-4
clone_size: -
d_call: TRBD2
cdr3_nt: TGTGCCAGCAGCTTGGCCGGGGGGGATACCTACGAGCAGTACTTC
cdr3_aa: CASSLAGGDTYEQYF

j_call: TRBJ2-1
v_call: TRBV3-1/TRBV3-2
clone_size: few
d_call: TRBD2
cdr3_nt: TGTGCCAGCAGCCAAGAGCGGACTAGCGGGGGGGCCGGGTTCTTC
cdr3_aa: CASSQERTSGGAGFF

j_call: TRBJ1-2
v_call: TRBV3-1/TRBV3-2
clone_size: few
d_call: TRBD1
cdr3_nt: TGTGCCAGCAGCCTGGGACAGACTAACTATGGCTACACCTTC
cdr3_aa: CASSLGQTNYGYTF

j_call: TRBJ1-5
v_call: TRBV6-6
clone_size: -
d_call: -
cdr3_nt: TGTGCCAGCAGTTACTGGGAACAGGGCAATCAGCCCCAGCATTTT
cdr3_aa: CASSYWEQGNQPQHF

j_call: TRBJ2-3
v_call: TRBV6-4
clone_size: -
d_call: TRBD2
cdr3_nt: TGTGCCAGCAGCAAGACTAGCGGGGGGCCGGGTACGCAGTATTTT
cdr3_aa: CASSKTSGGPGTQYF

j_call: TRBJ2-1
v_call: TRBV9
clone_size: few
d_call: TRBD1
cdr3_nt: TGTGCCAGCAGCGTAGAAGGACAGGAAACTTACAATGAGCAGTTCTTC
cdr3_aa: CASSVEGQETYNEQFF

j_call: TRBJ2-7
v_call: TRBV27
clone_size: -
d_call: TRBD2
cdr3_nt: TGTGCCAGCAGTTTCGGGGGGGAGCAGTACTTC
cdr3_aa: CASSFGGEQYF

j_call: TRBJ2-7
v_call: TRBV10-3
clone_size: -
d_call: TRBD1
cdr3_nt: TGTGCCATCGTGGGGGCCGGGTCCCAGCTTGGACAGGGGACCGAGCAGTACTTC
cdr3_aa: CAIVGAGSQLGQGTEQYF

j_call: TRBJ2-5
v_call: TRBV19
clone_size: -
d_call: TRBD1
cdr3_nt: TGTGCCAGTAACAGGGGGCCTCAAGAGACCCAGTACTTC
cdr3_aa: CASNRGPQETQYF

j_call: TRBJ2-5
v_call: TRBV2
clone_size: -
d_call: -
cdr3_nt: TGTGCCAGCAGTGAGGGATGGTGGGAGACCCAGTACTTC
cdr3_aa: CASSEGWWETQYF

j_call: TRBJ1-5
v_call: TRBV2
clone_size: few
d_call: -
cdr3_nt: TGTGCCAGCAGATACCGGGACCGCGGGAATCAGCCCCAGCATTTT
cdr3_aa: CASRYRDRGNQPQHF

j_call: TRBJ2-5
v_call: TRBV5-1
clone_size: -
d_call: -
cdr3_nt: TGCGCCAGCAGCCCCGGAAGTACTCAAGAGACCCAGTACTTC
cdr3_aa: CASSPGSTQETQYF

j_call: TRBJ2-7
v_call: TRBV15
clone_size: -
d_call: TRBD1
cdr3_nt: TGTGCCACCAGCAGGACAGGGGGAATCTACGAGCAGTACTTC
cdr3_aa: CATSRTGGIYEQYF

j_call: TRBJ1-1
v_call: TRBV2
clone_size: -
d_call: -
cdr3_nt: TGTGCCAGCAGTGGGACAGTCACTGAAGCTTTCTTT
cdr3_aa: CASSGTVTEAFF

j_call: TRBJ1-4
v_call: TRBV7-9
clone_size: -
d_call: -
cdr3_nt: TGTGCCAGCAGCCCTTCAGGACACGGCCTTAGTGAAAAACTGTTTTTT
cdr3_aa: CASSPSGHGLSEKLFF

j_call: TRBJ1-5
v_call: TRBV24-1
clone_size: -
d_call: -
cdr3_nt: TGTGCCACCAGTGATTATCGACGTCGTTATCAGCCCCAGCATTTT
cdr3_aa: CATSDYRRRYQPQHF

j_call: TRBJ2-1
v_call: TRBV7-2
clone_size: -
d_call: -
cdr3_nt: TGTGCCAGCAGCCCCCCCGGGAGAATTGAGCAGTTCTTC
cdr3_aa: CASSPPGRIEQFF

j_call: TRBJ2-2
v_call: TRBV10-3
clone_size: -
d_call: -
cdr3_nt: TGTGCCATCAGTGAGGAAAACACCGGGGAGCTGTTTTTT
cdr3_aa: CAISEENTGELFF

j_call: TRBJ2-7
v_call: TRBV6-5
clone_size: -
d_call: -
cdr3_nt: TGTGCCAGCAGTTACCTCCGCGGGCACGAGCAGTACTTC
cdr3_aa: CASSYLRGHEQYF

j_call: TRBJ2-2
v_call: TRBV2
clone_size: -
d_call: TRBD1
cdr3_nt: TGTGCCAGCAAGGGACAGGGCTTGATGATAGGGGAGCTGTTTTTT
cdr3_aa: CASKGQGLMIGELFF

j_call: TRBJ1-1
v_call: TRBV18
clone_size: -
d_call: -
cdr3_nt: TGTGCCAGCTCACCATACGAGGCGTTGAACACTGAAGCTTTCTTT
cdr3_aa: CASSPYEALNTEAFF

j_call: TRBJ2-2
v_call: TRBV6-6
clone_size: few
d_call: TRBD2
cdr3_nt: TGTGCCAGCAATAACGGGAGGACCGGGGAGCTGTTTTTT
cdr3_aa: CASNNGRTGELFF

j_call: TRBJ1-2
v_call: TRBV12-3/TRBV12-4
clone_size: -
d_call: -
cdr3_nt: TGTGCCAGCACCGTCCGGGACCTGGGCTACACCTTC
cdr3_aa: CASTVRDLGYTF

j_call: TRBJ1-2
v_call: TRBV18
clone_size: -
d_call: -
cdr3_nt: TGTGCCAGCTCACCACAGTTTAATGAAGCTAACTATGGCTACACCTTC
cdr3_aa: CASSPQFNEANYGYTF

j_call: TRBJ1-2
v_call: TRBV2
clone_size: -
d_call: -
cdr3_nt: TGTGCCAGCAGTGAAGCAGGACGGGTCATAGGCTACACCTTC
cdr3_aa: CASSEAGRVIGYTF

j_call: TRBJ1-3
v_call: TRBV29-1
clone_size: -
d_call: -
cdr3_nt: TGCAGCGTTGGGGTGCCCGGAAACACCATATATTTT
cdr3_aa: CSVGVPGNTIYF

j_call: TRBJ1-6
v_call: TRBV27
clone_size: -
d_call: -
cdr3_nt: TGTGCCAGCGGAGAAAGGCGGAATTCACCCCTCCACTTT
cdr3_aa: CASGERRNSPLHF

j_call: TRBJ2-5
v_call: TRBV3-1/TRBV3-2
clone_size: -
d_call: -
cdr3_nt: TGTGCCAGCAGCCAAGGAAACTACGGGCCAGAGACCCAGTACTTC
cdr3_aa: CASSQGNYGPETQYF

j_call: TRBJ2-1
v_call: TRBV18
clone_size: -
d_call: TRBD2
cdr3_nt: TGTGCCAGCTCAGAAGGACTAGTAACCTACAATGAGCAGTTCTTC
cdr3_aa: CASSEGLVTYNEQFF

j_call: TRBJ2-1
v_call: TRBV19
clone_size: -
d_call: TRBD2
cdr3_nt: TGTGCCAGTAGTAAGACTAGCGGGAGGGCCTTCCCTGAGCAGTTCTTC
cdr3_aa: CASSKTSGRAFPEQFF

j_call: TRBJ2-3
v_call: TRBV9
clone_size: -
d_call: -
cdr3_nt: TGTGCCAGCAGCCTAACGACTAGAGAAGATACGCAGTATTTT
cdr3_aa: CASSLTTREDTQYF

j_call: TRBJ2-2
v_call: TRBV19
clone_size: few
d_call: -
cdr3_nt: TGTGCCAGTAGTATTAGGGGCGGGGAGCTGTTTTTT
cdr3_aa: CASSIRGGELFF

j_call: TRBJ2-5
v_call: TRBV5-4
clone_size: -
d_call: TRBD2
cdr3_nt: TGTGCCAGCGGCATACTAGCGGGAGGCCAAGAGACCCAGTACTTC
cdr3_aa: CASGILAGGQETQYF

j_call: TRBJ2-7
v_call: TRBV6-2/TRBV6-3
clone_size: -
d_call: -
cdr3_nt: TGTGCCAGCAGTCTGAAGAACAAAACATCAAGGGACCGCACGTCCTACGAGCAGTACTTC
cdr3_aa: CASSLKNKTSRDRTSYEQYF